The 23 T cell receptor beta chains reported below all come from one sample, sequenced in a study of blood T cell repertoires in COVID-19. Sequencing used immunoSEQ multiplex PCR; TCRdb keeps in-frame clones, though not all of them. This table has approximately 330,000 clones, about 86% appearing once. Sample: PBMCs or T cells enriched from blood (not recorded which). The receptors were gathered from a middle-aged woman with acute COVID-19.

The chain has TRBV5-1 and TRBJ2-3, with TRBD1 as a possible D gene (7 bases). This CDR3 has 14 amino acids. V shed 4 bases and J shed 5 bases, with 14 bases lying between them. In germline, CDR1 is SGHRS, CDR2 YFSETQ. CDR3 sequence (DNA): TGCGCCAGCAGCGTAAGACAGGGAGGAGATACGCAGTATTTT. Protein sequence: CASSVRQGGDTQYF.

This chain connects TRBV6-2 or TRBV6-3 to TRBJ2-4, with 9 bases identical to TRBD1. From germline, CDR1 is MNHEY and CDR2 SVGEGT. CDR3 length: 15 residues. Trimming took 5 bases from V and 6 from J; bases not matched to a gene: 8. CDR3 DNA: TGTGCCAGCAGTCGTACCGGGACAGGGTCAAACATTCAGTACTTC. Amino acids: CASSRTGTGSNIQYF.

The chain couples TRBV4-3 to TRBJ1-2; TRBD1 matches at 7 bases. The V gene's germline CDR1 is LGHNA and CDR2 YSLEER. The junction had 4 bases not matched to a gene; V was cut back by 1 base and J by 5 bases. This CDR3 has 14 amino acids. The CDR3 loop reads CASSQADREYGYTF. As DNA, the CDR3 is TGCGCCAGCAGCCAAGCAGACAGGGAGTATGGCTACACCTTC.

The gene calls are TRBV4-2 and TRBJ2-5, with TRBD2 matching 11 bases. The CDR3 is 19 amino acids. The germline V gene encodes CDR1 LGHNA and CDR2 YNFKEQ. J was trimmed by 9 bases and V by 0 bases; bases with no gene match: 18. CDR3 bases: TGTGCCAGCAGCCAAGAAGGTCTGTACACTAGCGGGGGCCGAGGGGCCCAGTACTTC. Translation gives CASSQEGLYTSGGRGAQYF.

The chain links TRBV5-1 to TRBJ1-2; 11 nucleotides align to TRBD1. The V gene's germline CDR1 is SGHRS and CDR2 YFSETQ. The CDR3 has 14 amino acids. V was clipped by 3 bases and J by 12 bases; unmatched bases: 10. The CDR3 DNA reads TGCGCCAGCAGCTCGCCGGGACAGGGGGGAAAAAACACCTTC. Translating it yields CASSSPGQGGKNTF.

This clone showed up just once. The chain couples TRBV4-1 to TRBJ2-3, with 11 bases fitting TRBD2. With 0 bases clipped from V and 4 bases from J, the junction kept 3 bases outside the gene matches. Germline CDR1 reads MGHRA; CDR2 reads YSYEKL. The CDR3 is 16 amino acids. CDR3 sequence reads: CASSQDSGRASDTQYF. CDR3 DNA: TGCGCCAGCAGCCAAGATAGCGGGAGGGCCTCAGATACGCAGTATTTT.

This clone was recorded once. This sequence joins TRBV29-1 and TRBJ2-1; TRBD1 aligns across 7 bases. The CDR3 totals 14 residues. Germline V lookup: CDR1 SQVTM, CDR2 ANQGSEA. Trimming took 7 bases from V and 5 from J; bases not matched to a gene: 11. The CDR3 region is CSEKTGTLNNEQFF. The DNA of the CDR3 is TGCAGCGAAAAGACAGGGACCTTAAACAATGAGCAGTTCTTC.

In its sample, this clone was seen a few times. This chain uses TRBV4-1 with TRBJ1-2, with TRBD1 identical over 10 bases. The V and J ends lost 4 bases and 11 bases, in that order; junction bases with no gene match: 10. This CDR3 is 14 amino acids long. CDR1 is MGHRA, CDR2 YSYEKL, per germline. The CDR3 sequence: CASSLGPDRGVYTF. As DNA, the CDR3 is TGCGCCAGCAGCCTTGGACCGGACAGGGGGGTTTACACCTTC.

This chain links TRBV6-2 or TRBV6-3 with TRBJ2-7, with TRBD2 matching over 7 bases. Germline CDR1 and CDR2: MNHEY and SVGEGT. Unmatched junction bases numbered 9, after V lost 5 bases and J lost 2 bases. This CDR3 has 15 residues. The CDR3 coding sequence is TGTGCCAGCAGTCGACTAGCCGCAAGCCCCTACGAGCAGTACTTC. As protein: CASSRLAASPYEQYF.

This chain uses TRBV7-2 with TRBJ1-6; D gene ambiguous. There are 16 residues in the CDR3. Trimming left V 1 base short and J 9 bases short, with 16 bases between. Germline V gene sequence: CDR1 SGHTA, CDR2 FQGNSA. The CDR3 sequence: CASSLVAAGAPSPLHF. The CDR3 coding sequence is TGTGCCAGCAGCTTAGTTGCGGCGGGCGCCCCTTCACCCCTCCACTTT.

The DNA for the CDR3 is TGTGCCAGCAGTAGGACAGGGTCGGTGGGTAACACTGAAGCTTTCTTT. This translates into CASSRTGSVGNTEAFF. This sequence joins TRBV27 and TRBJ1-1; 8 nucleotides align to TRBD1. Germline assignment: CDR1 MNHEY and CDR2 SMNVEV (reference sequence). Trimming at V came to 5 bases and at J to 2 bases, leaving 10 bases not matched to a gene. This CDR3 contains 16 residues.

The rearrangement links TRBV3-1 (or the pseudogene TRBV3-2) to TRBJ1-3, with D hard to call. The CDR3 consists of 13 residues. V was clipped by 3 bases and J by 3 bases, with 6 bases between them. Germline CDR1 is LGHDT and CDR2 is YNNKEL (reference sequence). The CDR3 spells CASSQHNGNTIYF. The CDR3 nucleotides read TGTGCCAGCAGCCAGCACAATGGAAACACCATATATTTT.

The CDR3 protein is CASSPSHERVRQFF. For the CDR3, the DNA is TGTGCCAGCTCACCATCACACGAGAGGGTGAGGCAGTTCTTC. The J gene is TRBJ2-1, the V gene TRBV18, with TRBD2 as a possible D gene (5 bases). The CDR3 extends over 14 amino acids. Germline V gene data show CDR1 as KGHSH and CDR2 as LQKENI. V was shortened by 2 bases and J by 12 bases, with 17 bases between the two germline ends.

V usage is TRBV5-4 and J usage is TRBJ2-4; TRBD2 matches at 13 bases. There are 18 residues in the CDR3. CDR1 is SGHNT and CDR2 is YYREEE in the germline V gene (reference sequence). Germline trimming cut 2 bases from V and 7 bases from J; bases unmatched to any gene: 12. The CDR3 bases are TGTGCCAGCAGCTTTGGCCCGGGACTAGCGGGGCTGGGGAACATTCAGTACTTC. Translated: CASSFGPGLAGLGNIQYF.

V usage is TRBV12-5 and J usage is TRBJ2-5, with D possibly TRBD1 on 6 matching bases. CDR1 and CDR2 (germline): LGHNT, FRNRAP. The CDR3 runs 17 residues. V dropped 2 bases and J dropped 5 bases, with 21 bases sitting between them. This chain's CDR3 is CASGLSPQHRVGETQYF. CDR3 DNA: TGTGCTAGTGGTTTGTCCCCCCAGCACAGGGTGGGGGAGACCCAGTACTTC.

The count of this clone is one. V and J are TRBV6-2 or TRBV6-3 and TRBJ1-1; D uncertain. This CDR3 contains 14 residues. Germline CDR1 is MNHEY and CDR2 is SVGEGT. V dropped 1 base and J dropped 6 bases, with 12 bases sitting between them. DNA of the CDR3: TGTGCCAGCAGTTACTATTCGGTCAGCGCTGAAGCTTTCTTT. Translation: CASSYYSVSAEAFF.

This chain connects TRBV20-1 to TRBJ1-1, with a weak D call TRBD1 (5 bases). Germline V gene sequence: CDR1 DFQATT, CDR2 SNEGSKA (reference sequence). Trimming took off 3 bases at V and 1 base at J, with 12 bases between the two ends. The CDR3 is 14 amino acids. The CDR3 reads CSASNGGTNTEAFF. CDR3 coding DNA: TGCAGTGCTAGTAACGGGGGAACGAACACTGAAGCTTTCTTT.

The chain has TRBV11-2 and TRBJ2-1, with D possibly being TRBD2 (5 bases). This CDR3 spans 14 amino acids. The germline CDR1 and CDR2 sequences are SGHAT and FQNNGV. The germline V and J ends were trimmed by 5 bases and 3 bases, with 11 bases remaining between them. The CDR3 here is CASSVQRSYNEQFF. The CDR3 bases are TGTGCCAGCAGCGTCCAGCGGAGCTACAATGAGCAGTTCTTC.

The J gene is TRBJ1-5, the V gene TRBV2; D possibly corresponds to TRBD1 (5 bases). V gave up 7 bases and J gave up 6 bases, with 19 bases separating them. The germline gives CDR1 SNHLY, CDR2 FYNNEI. The CDR3 extends over 15 amino acids. The CDR3 reads CASTTDVGGGQPQHF. For the CDR3, the DNA is TGTGCCAGCACTACCGACGTGGGGGGGGGTCAGCCCCAGCATTTT.

V gene TRBV28 combines with J gene TRBJ1-2; TRBD1 might be the D (5 bases). This CDR3 contains 17 residues. Per germline, CDR1 MDHEN and CDR2 SYDVKM. Trimming left V 7 bases short and J 7 bases short, with 28 bases between. DNA for the CDR3: TGTGCCAGCACTCTTATTATGGGGGACTCCTATGGTCGTGGCTACACCTTC. It encodes CASTLIMGDSYGRGYTF.

This sequence joins TRBV28 and TRBJ1-1; 7 nucleotides match TRBD1. Trimming cost V 8 bases and J 1 base; bases outside gene matches: 4. The CDR3 loop spans 13 amino acids. The V gene's germline CDR1 is MDHEN and CDR2 SYDVKM. The CDR3 spells CASLRQGNTEAFF. In DNA, the CDR3 is TGTGCCAGCCTGAGACAGGGGAACACTGAAGCTTTCTTT.

The chain joins TRBV5-1 to TRBJ2-3; D perhaps matches TRBD1 (5 bases). The CDR3 consists of 14 residues. The germline V gene has CDR1 SGHRS and CDR2 YFSETQ. The V gene lost 3 bases and the J gene lost 6 bases, with 14 bases spanning the gap. CDR3 in amino acids: CASSSRVSSDTQYF. The CDR3 DNA sequence: TGCGCCAGCAGCTCCAGGGTAAGTTCGGATACGCAGTATTTT. The full variable domain, completed using reference TRBV5-1 and TRBJ2-3, is KAGVTQTPRYLIKTRGQQVTLSCSPISGHRSVSWYQQTPGQGLQFLFEYFSETQRNKGNFPGRFSGRQFSNSRSEMNVSTLELGDSALYLCASSSRVSSDTQYFGPGTRLTVL.

The V gene is TRBV7-9, the J gene TRBJ2-2; 8 bases fit TRBD2. Unmatched junction bases numbered 1, after V lost 3 bases and J lost 1 base. This CDR3 contains 15 residues. In germline, CDR1 is SEHNR, CDR2 FQNEAQ (reference sequence). The CDR3 here is CASSFTSGNTGELFF. CDR3 coding DNA: TGTGCCAGCAGCTTTACTAGCGGGAACACCGGGGAGCTGTTTTTT.